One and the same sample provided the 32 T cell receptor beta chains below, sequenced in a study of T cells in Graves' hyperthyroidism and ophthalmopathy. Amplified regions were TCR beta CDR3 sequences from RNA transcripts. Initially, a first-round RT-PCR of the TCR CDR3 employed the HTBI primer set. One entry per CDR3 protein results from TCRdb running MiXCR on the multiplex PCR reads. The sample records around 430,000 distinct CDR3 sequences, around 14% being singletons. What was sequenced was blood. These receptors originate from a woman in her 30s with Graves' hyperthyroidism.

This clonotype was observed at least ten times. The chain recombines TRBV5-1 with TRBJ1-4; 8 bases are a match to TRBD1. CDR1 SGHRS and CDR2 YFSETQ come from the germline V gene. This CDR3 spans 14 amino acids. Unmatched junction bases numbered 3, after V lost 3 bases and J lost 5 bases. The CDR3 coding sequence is TGCGCCAGCAGCTCAAGGACAGGGAATGAAAAACTGTTTTTT. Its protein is CASSSRTGNEKLFF.

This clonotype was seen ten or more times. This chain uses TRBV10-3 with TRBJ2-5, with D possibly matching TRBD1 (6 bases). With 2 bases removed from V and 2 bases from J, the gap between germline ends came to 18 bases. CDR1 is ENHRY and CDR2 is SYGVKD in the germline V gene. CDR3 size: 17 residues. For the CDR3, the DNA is TGTGCCATCAGTGAGACGGGGCAGGGGCCCTTACAAGAGACCCAGTACTTC. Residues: CAISETGQGPLQETQYF.

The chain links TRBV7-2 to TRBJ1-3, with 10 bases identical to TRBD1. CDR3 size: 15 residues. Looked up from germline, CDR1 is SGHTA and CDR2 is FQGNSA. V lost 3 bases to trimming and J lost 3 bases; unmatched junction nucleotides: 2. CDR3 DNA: TGTGCCAGCAGCTTGGGGACAGGGGTTGGAAACACCATATATTTT. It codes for CASSLGTGVGNTIYF.

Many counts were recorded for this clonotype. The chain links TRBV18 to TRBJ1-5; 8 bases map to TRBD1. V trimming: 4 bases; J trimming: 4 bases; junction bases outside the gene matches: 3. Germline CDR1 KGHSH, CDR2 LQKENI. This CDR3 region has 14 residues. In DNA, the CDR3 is TGTGCCAGCTCACGGGGACAGGAGAATCAGCCCCAGCATTTT. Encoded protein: CASSRGQENQPQHF.

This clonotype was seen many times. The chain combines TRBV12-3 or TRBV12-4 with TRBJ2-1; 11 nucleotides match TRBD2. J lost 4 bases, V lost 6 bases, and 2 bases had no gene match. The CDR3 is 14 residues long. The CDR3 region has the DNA TGTGCCAGCAGGGTAGCGGGAGGGTACAATGAGCAGTTCTTC. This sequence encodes CASRVAGGYNEQFF.

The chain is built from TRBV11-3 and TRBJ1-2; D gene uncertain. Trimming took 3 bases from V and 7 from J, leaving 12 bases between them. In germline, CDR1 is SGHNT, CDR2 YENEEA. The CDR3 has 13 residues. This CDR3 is CASSLDQAGGYTF. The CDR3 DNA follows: TGTGCCAGCAGCTTGGACCAAGCGGGTGGCTACACCTTC.

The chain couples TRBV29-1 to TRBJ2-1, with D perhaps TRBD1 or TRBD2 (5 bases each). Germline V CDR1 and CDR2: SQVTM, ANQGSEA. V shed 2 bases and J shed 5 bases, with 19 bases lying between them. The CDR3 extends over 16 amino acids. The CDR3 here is CSVELGTRDGDNEQFF. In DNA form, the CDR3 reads TGCAGCGTTGAATTGGGTACTCGGGACGGAGACAATGAGCAGTTCTTC.

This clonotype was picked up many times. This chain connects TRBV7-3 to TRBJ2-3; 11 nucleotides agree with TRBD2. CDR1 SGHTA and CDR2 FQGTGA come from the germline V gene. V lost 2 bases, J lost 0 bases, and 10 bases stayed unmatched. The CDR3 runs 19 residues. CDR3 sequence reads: CASSLGSGTSGPSTDTQYF. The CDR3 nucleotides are TGTGCCAGCAGCTTAGGATCGGGGACTAGCGGACCCAGCACAGATACGCAGTATTTT.

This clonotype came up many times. Here the CDR3 DNA reads TGTGCCAGCAGCCAAGTCCTGAATGAGCAGTTCTTC. Translated: CASSQVLNEQFF. V usage is TRBV3-1 and J usage is TRBJ2-1; no clear D. Deletions cut 1 base from V and 7 bases from J, with 5 bases between. CDR3 size: 12 residues. Germline V gene data show CDR1 as LGHDT and CDR2 as YNNKEL (reference sequence).

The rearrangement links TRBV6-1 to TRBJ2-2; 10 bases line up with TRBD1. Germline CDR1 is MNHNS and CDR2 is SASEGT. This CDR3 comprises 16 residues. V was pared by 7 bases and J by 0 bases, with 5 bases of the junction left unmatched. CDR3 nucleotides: TGTGCCAGCATCGGCGGACAGGGGGCGAACACCGGGGAGCTGTTTTTT. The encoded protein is CASIGGQGANTGELFF.

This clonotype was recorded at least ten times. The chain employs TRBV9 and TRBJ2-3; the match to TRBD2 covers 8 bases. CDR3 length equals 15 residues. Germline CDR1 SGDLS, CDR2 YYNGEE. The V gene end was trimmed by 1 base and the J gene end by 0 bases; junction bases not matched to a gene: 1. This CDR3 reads CASSVTSGSTDTQYF. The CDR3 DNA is TGTGCCAGCAGCGTAACTAGCGGCAGCACAGATACGCAGTATTTT.

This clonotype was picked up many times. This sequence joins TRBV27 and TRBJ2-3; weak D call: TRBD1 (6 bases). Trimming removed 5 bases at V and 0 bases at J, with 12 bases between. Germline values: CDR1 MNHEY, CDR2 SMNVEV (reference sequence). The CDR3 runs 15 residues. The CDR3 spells CASSIQGLSTDTQYF. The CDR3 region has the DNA TGTGCCAGCAGTATTCAGGGGCTCAGCACAGATACGCAGTATTTT.

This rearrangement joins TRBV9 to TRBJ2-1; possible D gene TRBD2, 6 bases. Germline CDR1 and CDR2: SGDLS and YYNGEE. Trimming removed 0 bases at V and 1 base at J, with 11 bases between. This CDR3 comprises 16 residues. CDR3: CASSVDGTGSYNEQFF. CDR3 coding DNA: TGTGCCAGCAGCGTAGACGGGACTGGATCCTACAATGAGCAGTTCTTC.

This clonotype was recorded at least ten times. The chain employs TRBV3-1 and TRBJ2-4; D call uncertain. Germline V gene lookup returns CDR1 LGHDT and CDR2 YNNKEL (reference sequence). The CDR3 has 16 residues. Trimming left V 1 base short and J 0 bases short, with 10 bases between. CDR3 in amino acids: CASSQVPQLAKNIQYF. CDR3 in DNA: TGTGCCAGCAGCCAAGTGCCACAGTTAGCCAAAAACATTCAGTACTTC.

The CDR3 loop reads CASRPGQGDTGELFF. For the CDR3, the DNA is TGTGCCAGCAGACCGGGACAGGGGGACACCGGGGAGCTGTTTTTT. The chain is built from TRBV28 and TRBJ2-2; 11 nucleotides line up with TRBD1. The trim removed 6 bases at V and 3 bases at J, leaving 3 bases unmatched. The CDR3 has 15 residues. Germline CDR1 is MDHEN and CDR2 is SYDVKM.

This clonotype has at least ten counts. The CDR3 region has the DNA TGTGCCAGCAGCCTACAGGGGCGGGGGACAGATACGCAGTATTTT. Amino acids: CASSLQGRGTDTQYF. V gene TRBV7-2 combines with J gene TRBJ2-3; TRBD1 or TRBD2 may be the D gene (7 bases each). The CDR3 extends over 15 amino acids. Trimming took off 5 bases at V and 3 bases at J, with 15 bases between the two ends. The V gene's germline CDR1 is SGHTA and CDR2 FQGNSA.

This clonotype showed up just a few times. The chain's CDR3 is CAAFTGGAGSPLHF. In nucleotides, the CDR3 is TGTGCCGCGTTTACAGGGGGCGCGGGATCACCCCTCCACTTT. The chain is built from TRBV6-8 and TRBJ1-6, with 9 bases aligning to TRBD1. Germline loops: CDR1 MNHGY, CDR2 SAAAGT. After removal of 11 bases from V and 10 bases from J, the junction contained 12 bases not matched to a gene. This CDR3 is 14 amino acids long.

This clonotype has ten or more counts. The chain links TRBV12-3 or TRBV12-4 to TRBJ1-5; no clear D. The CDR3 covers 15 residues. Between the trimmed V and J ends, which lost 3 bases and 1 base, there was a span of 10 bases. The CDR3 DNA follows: TGTGCCAGCAGTTTGCTAGGGAACAGCAATCAGCCCCAGCATTTT. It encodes CASSLLGNSNQPQHF.

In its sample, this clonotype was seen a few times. CDR3 sequence reads: CASSAGSGTDTQYF. CDR3 DNA sequence: TGTGCCAGCAGCGCGGGTAGCGGCACAGATACGCAGTATTTT. The V call is TRBV9, the J call TRBJ2-3; possible D gene TRBD2, 5 bases. V was cut by 3 bases and J by 1 base, with 9 bases left in between. The CDR3 sequence is 14 residues long. The germline CDR1 and CDR2 sequences are SGDLS and YYNGEE.

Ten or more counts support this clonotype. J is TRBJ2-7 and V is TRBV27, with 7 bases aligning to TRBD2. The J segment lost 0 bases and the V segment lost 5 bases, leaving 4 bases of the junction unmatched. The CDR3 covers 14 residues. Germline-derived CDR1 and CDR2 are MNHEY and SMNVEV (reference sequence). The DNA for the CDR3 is TGTGCCAGCAGTGGGCGCGGGAGCTCCTACGAGCAGTACTTC. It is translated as CASSGRGSSYEQYF.

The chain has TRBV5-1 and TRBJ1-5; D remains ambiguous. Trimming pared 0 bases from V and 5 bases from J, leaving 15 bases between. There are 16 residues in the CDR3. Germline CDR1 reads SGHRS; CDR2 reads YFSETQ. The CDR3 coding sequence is TGCGCCAGCAGCTTGGATGGTCGCAGTTCGGATCAGCCCCAGCATTTT. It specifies CASSLDGRSSDQPQHF.

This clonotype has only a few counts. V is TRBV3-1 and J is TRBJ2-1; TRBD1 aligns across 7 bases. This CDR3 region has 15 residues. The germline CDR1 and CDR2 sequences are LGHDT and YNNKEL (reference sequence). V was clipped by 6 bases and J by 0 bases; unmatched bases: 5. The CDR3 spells CASRATGASYNEQFF. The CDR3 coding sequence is TGTGCCAGCAGAGCTACAGGGGCCTCCTACAATGAGCAGTTCTTC.

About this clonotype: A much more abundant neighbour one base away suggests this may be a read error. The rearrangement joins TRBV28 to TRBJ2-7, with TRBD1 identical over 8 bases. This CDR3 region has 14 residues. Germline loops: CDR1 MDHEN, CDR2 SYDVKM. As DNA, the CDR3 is TGTGCCTGCAGCCCCGGACAGGGAATGAACGAGCAGTACTTC. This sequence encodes CACSPGQGMNEQYF.

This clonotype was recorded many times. CDR3 DNA sequence: TGTGCCAGCAGCCACGAGGGGGCCGGGTCACCCCTCCACTTT. Translating gives CASSHEGAGSPLHF. The chain recombines TRBV12-3 or TRBV12-4 with TRBJ1-6, with 7 positions matching TRBD1. V gave up 6 bases and J gave up 10 bases; unmatched junction bases: 9. This CDR3 region has 14 residues.

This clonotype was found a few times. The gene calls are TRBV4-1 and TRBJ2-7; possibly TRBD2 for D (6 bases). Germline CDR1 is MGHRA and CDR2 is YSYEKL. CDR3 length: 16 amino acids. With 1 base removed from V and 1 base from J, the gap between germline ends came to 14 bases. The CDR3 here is CASSQVAGTGSYEQYF. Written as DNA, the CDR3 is TGCGCCAGCAGCCAAGTCGCCGGGACTGGTTCCTACGAGCAGTACTTC.

CDR3 amino acids: CASSWGQATLSGETQYF. CDR3 nucleotides: TGTGCCAGCAGCTGGGGACAGGCAACCCTCTCTGGGGAGACCCAGTACTTC. The chain recombines TRBV11-1 with TRBJ2-5, with TRBD1 matching 8 bases. The CDR3 is 17 amino acids. Germline CDR1 reads SGHAT; CDR2 reads FQDESV (reference sequence). With 4 bases clipped from V and 5 bases from J, the junction kept 15 bases outside the gene matches.

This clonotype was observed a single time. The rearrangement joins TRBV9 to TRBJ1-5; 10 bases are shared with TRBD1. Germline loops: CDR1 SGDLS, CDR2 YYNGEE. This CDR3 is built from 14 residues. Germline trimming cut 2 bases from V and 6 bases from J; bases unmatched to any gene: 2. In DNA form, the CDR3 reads TGTGCCAGCAGCGTGGGGACAGGGGTTCAGCCCCAGCATTTT. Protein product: CASSVGTGVQPQHF.

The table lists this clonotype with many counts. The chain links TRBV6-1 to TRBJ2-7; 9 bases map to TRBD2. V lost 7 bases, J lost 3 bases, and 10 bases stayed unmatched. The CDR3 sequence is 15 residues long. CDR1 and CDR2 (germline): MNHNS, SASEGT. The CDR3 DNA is TGTGCCAGCACTTATAGCGGGAGCCTGTTCTACGAGCAGTACTTC. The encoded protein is CASTYSGSLFYEQYF.

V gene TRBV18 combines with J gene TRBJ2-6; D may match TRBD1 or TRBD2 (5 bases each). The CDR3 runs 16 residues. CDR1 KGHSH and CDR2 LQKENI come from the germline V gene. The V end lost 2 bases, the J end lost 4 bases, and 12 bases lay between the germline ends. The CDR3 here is CASSPGEGTGANVLTF. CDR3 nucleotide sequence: TGTGCCAGCTCACCAGGGGAAGGGACCGGGGCCAACGTCCTGACTTTC.

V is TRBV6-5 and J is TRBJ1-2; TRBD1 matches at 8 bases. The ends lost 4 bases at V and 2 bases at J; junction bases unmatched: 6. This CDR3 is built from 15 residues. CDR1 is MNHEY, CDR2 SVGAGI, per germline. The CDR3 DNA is TGTGCCAGCAGTTTCGGACAGGGAGGGAACTATGGCTACACCTTC. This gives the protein CASSFGQGGNYGYTF.

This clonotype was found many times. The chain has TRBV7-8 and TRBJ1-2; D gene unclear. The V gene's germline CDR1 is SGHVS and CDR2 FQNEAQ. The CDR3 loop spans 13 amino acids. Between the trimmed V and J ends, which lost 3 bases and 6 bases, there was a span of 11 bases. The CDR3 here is CASSFTGTDGYTF. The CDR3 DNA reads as TGTGCCAGCAGCTTCACCGGCACCGATGGCTACACCTTC.

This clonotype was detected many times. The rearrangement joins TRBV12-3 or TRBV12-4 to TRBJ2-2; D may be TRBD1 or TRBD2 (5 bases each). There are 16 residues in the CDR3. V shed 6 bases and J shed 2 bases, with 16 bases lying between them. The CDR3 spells CASSPRGVTNTGELFF. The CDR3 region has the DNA TGTGCCAGCAGCCCGAGGGGCGTCACAAACACCGGGGAGCTGTTTTTT.